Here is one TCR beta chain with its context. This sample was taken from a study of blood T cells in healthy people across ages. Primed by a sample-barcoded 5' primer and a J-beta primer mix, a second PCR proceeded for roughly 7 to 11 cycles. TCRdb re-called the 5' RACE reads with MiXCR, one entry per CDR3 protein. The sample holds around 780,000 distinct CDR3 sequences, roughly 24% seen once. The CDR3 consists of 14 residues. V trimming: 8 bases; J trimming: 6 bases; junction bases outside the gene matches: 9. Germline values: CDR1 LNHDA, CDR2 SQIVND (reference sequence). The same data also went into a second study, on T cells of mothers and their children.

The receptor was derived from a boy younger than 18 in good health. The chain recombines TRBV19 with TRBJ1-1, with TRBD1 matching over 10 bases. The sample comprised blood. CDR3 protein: CASGGQGMSSEAFF. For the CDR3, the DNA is TGTGCCAGTGGGGGACAGGGGATGTCCTCTGAAGCTTTCTTT.